This entry describes one TCR beta chain. The antigen is not known. Quantitative molecular-barcoded 5'-RACE generated the TCR beta libraries. One entry per CDR3 protein, called by TCRdb with MiXCR from the 5' RACE reads. The top ten hold 0.45% to 0.6% of the sample, which has around 770,000 distinct CDR3 sequences, about 10% seen once. These data originate in a study of CD8 T cells in ankylosing spondylitis. Study findings and constraints: Disease-linked clones reportedly showed significant enrichment in matched ankylosing spondylitis synovial fluid. In peripheral blood, disease-linked CD8+ clones occurred at relatively low frequencies. It appeared that ankylosing spondylitis blood was characterized by a TCR beta motif of several highly homologous variants.

With 5 bases removed from V and 5 bases from J, the gap between germline ends came to 15 bases. This CDR3 comprises 14 residues. The germline CDR1 and CDR2 sequences are SGHTA and FQGNSA. Sequencing was done on a sample of blood, either unsorted or a sorted T cell fraction (not recorded which). V gene TRBV7-2 combines with J gene TRBJ2-5; either TRBD1 or TRBD2 may fit D (6 bases each). The TCR was taken from a male donor with ankylosing spondylitis. CDR3 nucleotides: TGTGCCAGCAGCCGAGGGGGGAGTGACGAGACCCAGTACTTC. Protein: CASSRGGSDETQYF.